This T cell receptor (beta chain) came from a study of shared clonotypes between healthy human individuals. Study-level background: Each donor had three CD4 naive, three CD4 memory, two CD8 naive and one CD8 memory plate.

TCRdb's table, derived via immunoSEQ multiplex PCR, lists solely in-frame clones and lacks some. In the table there are some 2.1 million clones, around 96% of which are singletons. Terminally differentiated effector memory CD45RA+ cells were left out of the naive CD8 fraction, which was CD45RO-negative and positively selected for CCR7. The TCR was taken from a man aged 18 to 35 in good health. Material: naive CD8+ T cells sorted from blood.

The chain's CDR3 is CASSPPRGWYEQYF. The CDR3 bases are TGTGCCAGCAGTCCCCCGCGGGGTTGGTACGAGCAGTACTTC. The chain is built from TRBV28 and TRBJ2-7; D is possibly TRBD2 (6 bases). CDR3 length: 14 residues. Germline CDR1 is MDHEN and CDR2 is SYDVKM. V lost 5 bases, J lost 4 bases, and 15 bases lay in between.